This T cell receptor beta chain came from a study of blood T cell repertoires in COVID-19 (dated by TCRdb to the early 2020s). Study-level background: Samples from collaborators originated in the United States, Italy and Spain and spanned both the acute and convalescent phases of COVID-19. The prospective study material was composed of cDNA or gDNA derived from T cells, B-cell-depleted T cells, or PBMCs. Subjects who had been exposed to COVID-19, were actively infected with it, or had recovered from it provided the deeply sampled blood TCRbeta repertoires that made up the dataset. The repertoires were released in a freely available public database meant as a resource for research on the immune response to SARS-CoV-2. Samples came from the ongoing ImmuneRACE study (first 160 participants) plus 1,254 subjects from 6 global collaborators. A de-identified subject ID, COVID-19 status, age in years and sex were almost always included in the sample metadata. Where available, HLA class I and class II types were obtained from metadata supplied by the sample provider rather than from assay-based typing.

Comments on this clone: Its cognate antigen has yet to be identified. No clone much larger than this one lies a single base away; base qualities are absent.

The CDR3 runs 14 amino acids, cysteine and phenylalanine included. Just the 42-base CDR3 DNA is kept, in frame starting at base 1. Per the germline V gene, MDHEN is the CDR1 and SYDVKM is the CDR2. V loses 2 bases at its end and J loses 11 bases; junction bases beyond the gene matches: 5. TCRbeta CDR3 regions were amplified from genomic DNA by means of the immunoSEQ Assay, a bias-controlled multiplex PCR. The study's own analysis went as follows. Nucleated cell counts per sample were estimated from amplification of reference gene primers within the assay. Sequence reads were collapsed and filtered to measure the absolute abundance of every unique TCRbeta CDR3 rearrangement. For each sample, productive Simpson clonality was calculated as the square root of Simpson's diversity index over productive rearrangements. Entries here come from immuneACCESS through TCRdb and include only in-frame sequences with V and J called. Some clones fail to appear in such tables; in the studies checked, an unresolved V gene covers under half of the shortfall, and the cause of the remainder is unknown. For V, J and clone size, that table is used; D and trimming come from the DNA. Counted in this sample were approximately 150,000 clones; over 70% of them appeared once. The ten largest clones add up to approximately 10% of the sample.

Participants in the prospective study were aged roughly 18 to 90 years, lived in more than 20 United States geographic areas, and enrolled through a virtual design. Cohort assignment in the prospective study relied on participant-reported clinical history from a screening survey and a study questionnaire. Recovered participants in ImmuneRACE Cohort 3 were defined as having two consecutive negative NP/OP PCR tests, clearance from a healthcare professional, or resolution of symptoms. In the prospective study, mobile phlebotomists collected whole blood, serum and a nasopharyngeal or oropharyngeal swab from each participant. Over an approximately 2-month period, participants in the prospective study had the option of providing additional blood draws and questionnaires. Blood samples from the prospective study were shipped frozen or at room temperature prior to DNA extraction. Broad study findings and their caveats: The quantity of clinical and demographic metadata differed by source and by participant and was supplied without curation.

This receptor was identified in a man in his sixties who had recovered from COVID-19. Source material: PBMCs or T cells enriched from blood (not recorded which). The chain is made from TRBV28 and TRBJ2-2, with 10 central nucleotides matching TRBD2. The DNA sequence follows: TGTGCCAGCAGTTTACTAGCGGGAGAGGTAGAGCTGTTTTTT. Its product reads: CASSLLAGEVELFF.